The TCR beta chain under discussion was sequenced for a study of response to subunit inactivated influenza vaccine. TCRdb re-called the RT-PCR reads through MiXCR, storing one row per CDR3 protein. Of approximately 490,000 distinct CDR3 sequences listed, around 7.7% are singletons. The study's findings and limits: The authors put forward the suggestion that each seasonal influenza vaccination may bring in only a limited number of new T cells.

Concerning this clonotype itself: The target antigen is unknown. A clone one base away is much larger, so this may be a read error.

The length of the CDR3 is 13 residues. Germline CDR1 and CDR2: LGHNA and YSLEER. The rearrangement uses TRBV4-3 and TRBJ2-7; D remains ambiguous. This TCR came from a man aged 50 to 69 who received an inactivated influenza vaccine. The starting material was PBMCs from blood, obtained roughly 24 months after vaccination. The CDR3 is CATSQDVIYEQYF. The DNA for the CDR3 is TGCGCCACCAGCCAAGATGTTATCTACGAGCAGTACTTC.